The 15 T cell receptor beta chains below all came from one sample that was sequenced in a study of cytomegalovirus exposure and HLA in healthy donors. Primers included in the PCR were 60 Vbeta and 13 Jbeta primers. TCRdb's copy holds only in-frame clones and misses some; the assay was immunoSEQ multiplex PCR. The table has 110,000 or so clones, 12% seen once. The specimen was PBMCs. The receptors stem from a man between 40 and 49 years old in good health and CMV-seropositive.

CDR3 region: CASRGTGASYNEQFF. The CDR3 DNA is TGTGCCAGTAGAGGGACAGGGGCGTCCTACAATGAGCAGTTCTTC. This chain uses TRBV19 with TRBJ2-1, with TRBD1 identical over 10 bases. Trimming at V came to 6 bases and at J to 1 base, leaving 3 bases not matched to a gene. CDR1 is LNHDA and CDR2 is SQIVND in the germline V gene (reference sequence). CDR3 length: 15 residues.

This clone was observed a few times. The chain uses TRBV21-1 and TRBJ2-1; TRBD2 is taken as the D call from the table, unchecked against the DNA. TRBV21-1 is a pseudogene locus. This CDR3 is built from 22 residues. The CDR3 protein is CASTKRGEGGGETSGAYNEQFF. The CDR3 DNA sequence: TGTGCCAGCACCAAGCGGGGAGAAGGCGGAGGGGAAACTAGCGGGGCATACAATGAGCAGTTCTTC.

The J gene is TRBJ2-3, the V gene TRBV4-3, with 8 bases lining up with TRBD2. The length of the CDR3 is 18 residues. Germline V gene sequence: CDR1 LGHNA, CDR2 YSLEER. V lost 0 bases to trimming and J lost 4 bases; unmatched junction nucleotides: 12. CDR3 protein: CASSQDWGGAGVSDTQYF. CDR3 DNA: TGCGCCAGCAGCCAAGATTGGGGTGGAGCGGGAGTTTCAGATACGCAGTATTTT.

CDR3 nucleotide sequence: TGCGCCAGCAGCTTGGTTCCTACGAACACCGGGGAGCTGTTTTTT. This codes for CASSLVPTNTGELFF. The V call is TRBV5-1, the J call TRBJ2-2; D uncertain. Germline V gene sequence: CDR1 SGHRS, CDR2 YFSETQ. Trimming cost V 0 bases and J 0 bases, with 6 bases left between them. CDR3 length equals 15 residues.

This clone was recorded a few times. The DNA of the CDR3 is TGCGCCAGCAGCCAAGCCGGCCTAGCGGGAGCAATAAACAATGAGCAGTTCTTC. This encodes CASSQAGLAGAINNEQFF. The J gene is TRBJ2-1, the V gene TRBV4-1; TRBD2 matches 10 bases. The CDR3 loop spans 18 amino acids. V was pared by 1 base and J by 5 bases, with 11 bases of the junction left unmatched. The germline gives CDR1 MGHRA, CDR2 YSYEKL.

V usage is TRBV13 and J usage is TRBJ2-3; TRBD2 agrees at 14 bases. With V trimmed by 0 bases and J by 6 bases, 5 bases remained unmatched. The germline V gene encodes CDR1 PRHDT and CDR2 FYEKMQ (reference sequence). The CDR3 has 17 amino acids. The CDR3 nucleotides are TGTGCCAGCAGCTTAGGGGGACTAGCGGGAGAAGGCGATACGCAGTATTTT. Translated: CASSLGGLAGEGDTQYF.

The rearrangement links TRBV11-3 to TRBJ2-1, with 11 nucleotides matching TRBD2. The CDR3 spans 18 residues. The trim removed 10 bases at V and 0 bases at J, leaving 14 bases unmatched. The germline V gene has CDR1 SGHNT and CDR2 YENEEA. The CDR3 is CANPTSGTSTNSYNEQFF. CDR3 bases: TGTGCCAACCCGACTAGCGGGACCTCCACTAACTCCTACAATGAGCAGTTCTTC.

This clone was detected a few times. The V and J genes are TRBV18 and TRBJ1-1; 10 bases line up with TRBD1. CDR3 size: 16 residues. The ends lost 3 bases at V and 1 base at J; junction bases unmatched: 5. The V gene's germline CDR1 is KGHSH and CDR2 LQKENI. For the CDR3, the DNA is TGTGCCAGCTCACCCCGCGGACAGGGGGGGAACACTGAAGCTTTCTTT. Translating it yields CASSPRGQGGNTEAFF.

The CDR3 sequence is CSVVGAHGYTF. DNA of the CDR3: TGCAGCGTTGTAGGGGCTCATGGCTACACCTTC. The gene calls are TRBV29-1 and TRBJ1-2, with D possibly TRBD1 on 5 matching bases. The V gene's germline CDR1 is SQVTM and CDR2 ANQGSEA. The CDR3 spans 11 residues. The V and J ends lost 4 bases and 6 bases respectively, with 9 bases between them.

The genes are TRBV28 and TRBJ1-5; the match to TRBD1 covers 8 bases. In germline, CDR1 is MDHEN, CDR2 SYDVKM. This CDR3 has 15 amino acids. V was pared by 5 bases and J by 2 bases, with 5 bases of the junction left unmatched. CDR3 sequence reads: CASSPRGLGNQPQHF. The CDR3 bases are TGTGCCAGCAGTCCCAGGGGGCTTGGCAATCAGCCCCAGCATTTT.

This clone was recorded a few times. J is TRBJ2-7 and V is TRBV4-2, with 8 positions matching TRBD1. Germline CDR1 reads LGHNA; CDR2 reads YNFKEQ. This CDR3 has 14 amino acids. V dropped 0 bases and J dropped 3; count of bases not matched to a gene: 1. CDR3 DNA: TGTGCCAGCAGCCAAGAAGGGACAGGCTACGAGCAGTACTTC. Translating it yields CASSQEGTGYEQYF.

This sequence joins TRBV25-1 and TRBJ2-3; D is unclear. The CDR3 loop spans 12 amino acids. CDR1 is MGHDK and CDR2 is SYGVNS in the germline V gene. Trimming pared 4 bases from V and 6 bases from J, leaving 8 bases between. CDR3 DNA: TGTGCCAGCAGTGTAGTCGTTGATACGCAGTATTTT. Translating gives CASSVVVDTQYF.

The chain employs TRBV11-2 and TRBJ1-1; D call uncertain. The CDR3 is made up of 13 amino acids. The germline V and J ends were trimmed by 1 base and 8 bases, with 11 bases remaining between them. Germline-derived CDR1 and CDR2 are SGHAT and FQNNGV. The CDR3 loop is CASSLAGELEAFF. CDR3 DNA: TGTGCCAGCAGCTTAGCTGGAGAGCTAGAAGCTTTCTTT.

In its sample, this clone was seen a few times. The gene calls are TRBV27 and TRBJ2-1; D is unclear. The CDR3 loop spans 14 amino acids. Trimming shortened V by 2 bases and J by 4 bases, and 9 bases separated the two germline ends. CDR1 and CDR2 (germline): MNHEY, SMNVEV (reference sequence). The CDR3 bases are TGTGCCAGCAGTTTAAGTGGGCAGTACAATGAGCAGTTCTTC. Encoded protein: CASSLSGQYNEQFF.

This chain connects TRBV5-4 to TRBJ1-2; 9 bases match TRBD1. V trimming: 2 bases; J trimming: 3 bases; junction bases outside the gene matches: 8. The V gene's germline CDR1 is SGHNT and CDR2 YYREEE (reference sequence). This CDR3 region has 16 residues. CDR3 sequence (DNA): TGTGCCAGCAGCTTAAGGGGACAGGGATTAGACTATGGCTACACCTTC. This encodes CASSLRGQGLDYGYTF. Full variable domain (rest looked up from reference TRBV5-4 and TRBJ1-2): ETGVTQSPTHLIKTRGQQVTLRCSSQSGHNTVSWYQQALGQGPQFIFQYYREEENGRGNFPPRFSGLQFPNYSSELNVNALELDDSALYLCASSLRGQGLDYGYTFGSGTRLTVV.